What follows describes a single T cell receptor beta chain. The entry originates in a study of blood T cell repertoires in COVID-19. V was trimmed by 0 bases and J by 8 bases, leaving 14 bases between them. Germline-derived CDR1 and CDR2 are GTSNPN and SVGIG (reference sequence). The CDR3 is made up of 15 amino acids. Authors' analysis steps: Quantification of nucleated cells was approximated via reference gene primer amplification. Profiled with immunoSEQ multiplex PCR; TCRdb holds only in-frame clones, not every one. V, J and clone size are taken as reported in that table, and D and trimming were inferred from the DNA itself. The sample holds 280,000 or so clones, approximately 85% seen once. Assignment of participants to cohorts was predicated upon participant-reported clinical history. Symptom resolution, clearance, or two negative PCRs marked donors in Cohort 3 as recovered.

This receptor was identified in a man aged 25 to 40 who had recovered from COVID-19. The sequenced material came from PBMCs or T cells enriched from blood (not recorded which). This sequence joins TRBV30 and TRBJ1-6, with D possibly being TRBD1 (5 bases). The CDR3 DNA reads as TGTGCCTGGAGTGTACTGGGGGGAGGGGATTCACCCCTCCACTTT. Amino acids: CAWSVLGGGDSPLHF.